This entry features one T cell receptor (beta chain) sequence. The antigen is undetermined. Together with a sample-barcoded 5' primer, a J-beta primer mix was included in a second PCR lasting roughly 6 to 12 cycles. TCRdb itself ran the 5' RACE reads through MiXCR, one entry per CDR3 protein. The data contain 800,000 to 1,000,000 distinct CDR3 sequences, around 48% of them singletons. The data originate from a study of blood T cells in healthy people across ages. Study outcomes and limitations: Strong correlation was found linking TCR beta diversity to naive T cell percentage.

CDR1 and CDR2 (germline): LGHNA, YSLEER. This CDR3 region has 15 residues. With 0 bases removed from V and 6 bases from J, the gap between germline ends came to 12 bases. The chain recombines TRBV4-3 with TRBJ2-1; TRBD1 is a possible D gene (6 bases). The specimen was blood. The receptor's source is a man younger than 40 in good health. The CDR3 here is CASSQDATGFNEQFF. CDR3 DNA: TGCGCCAGCAGCCAAGATGCAACAGGGTTCAATGAGCAGTTCTTC.